A selection of T cell receptor beta chains follows, all from one sample in a study of cytomegalovirus exposure and HLA in healthy donors. Using immunoSEQ multiplex PCR, the repertoire was profiled, and TCRdb retains in-frame clones only, with some absent. The sample yields roughly 160,000 clones, 80% seen once. What was sequenced was PBMCs. The receptors were gathered from a man aged 25-45 years in good health and CMV-seronegative. Both conserved end residues are part of each CDR3. A D gene is named only where the DNA matches it firmly. Where a row states a size, it is once, few, many or the class of an expanded clone; other rows omit it.

d_call: -
clone_size: -
v_call: TRBV6-4
j_call: TRBJ2-1
cdr3_nt: TGTGCCAGCAGTGACTCCGGGAGCTCCTACAATGAGCAGTTCTTC
cdr3_aa: CASSDSGSSYNEQFF

d_call: -
clone_size: -
v_call: TRBV30
j_call: TRBJ1-5
cdr3_nt: TGTGCCTGGAGTTACAGGACGAGCAATCAGCCCCAGCATTTT
cdr3_aa: CAWSYRTSNQPQHF

d_call: TRBD1
clone_size: -
v_call: TRBV7-2
j_call: TRBJ1-4
cdr3_nt: TGTGCCAGCAGCACGGGGACAGGGGTTAATGAAAAACTGTTTTTT
cdr3_aa: CASSTGTGVNEKLFF

d_call: TRBD1
clone_size: -
v_call: TRBV6-5
j_call: TRBJ2-3
cdr3_nt: TGTGCCAGCAGCCCAGCGGACAGGGGAACAGATACGCAGTATTTT
cdr3_aa: CASSPADRGTDTQYF

d_call: -
clone_size: -
v_call: TRBV7-9
j_call: TRBJ2-2
cdr3_nt: TGTGCCAGCCACAATCAACAGAACACCGGGGAGCTGTTTTTT
cdr3_aa: CASHNQQNTGELFF

d_call: TRBD1
clone_size: -
v_call: TRBV30
j_call: TRBJ1-2
cdr3_nt: TGTGCCCGGAGACAGGGGGCGCTTGGCTACACCTTC
cdr3_aa: CARRQGALGYTF

d_call: TRBD1
clone_size: -
v_call: TRBV19
j_call: TRBJ2-1
cdr3_nt: TGTGCCAGTAGTGTTTCCGGGACAGGGGCCAATGAGCAGTTCTTC
cdr3_aa: CASSVSGTGANEQFF

d_call: -
clone_size: -
v_call: TRBV7-9
j_call: TRBJ2-7
cdr3_nt: TGTGCCAGCACTATCCCGGGGGAAAGCTCCTACGAGCAGTACTTC
cdr3_aa: CASTIPGESSYEQYF

d_call: TRBD2
clone_size: -
v_call: TRBV28
j_call: TRBJ2-1
cdr3_nt: TGTGCCAGCAGTTTGAGCGGGAGACGACAGGATGAGCAGTTCTTC
cdr3_aa: CASSLSGRRQDEQFF

d_call: -
clone_size: -
v_call: TRBV9
j_call: TRBJ1-2
cdr3_nt: TGTGCCAGCAGCGTCTTCCGCACCTTC
cdr3_aa: CASSVFRTF

d_call: -
clone_size: -
v_call: TRBV5-4
j_call: TRBJ1-5
cdr3_nt: TGTGCCGGCAGCTTGGCGGGACAACAGCCCCAGCATTTT
cdr3_aa: CAGSLAGQQPQHF

d_call: -
clone_size: -
v_call: TRBV5-6
j_call: TRBJ2-5
cdr3_nt: TGTGCCAGCAGCTTGGTAGGGACAACCACCAGTTTGACCCAGTACTTC
cdr3_aa: CASSLVGTTTSLTQYF

d_call: -
clone_size: -
v_call: TRBV28
j_call: TRBJ1-5
cdr3_nt: TGTGCCAGCAGTTTACGGGACACTAGCAATCAGCCCCAGCATTTT
cdr3_aa: CASSLRDTSNQPQHF

d_call: -
clone_size: once
v_call: TRBV18
j_call: TRBJ2-1
cdr3_nt: TGTGCCAGCTCACCACGCGAGGGGTCGGGGGTATACAATGAGCAGTTCTTC
cdr3_aa: CASSPREGSGVYNEQFF

d_call: TRBD1
clone_size: -
v_call: TRBV6-1
j_call: TRBJ1-5
cdr3_nt: TGTGCCAGCAGTGAGGGACAGGGAGTTAATCAGCCCCAGCATTTT
cdr3_aa: CASSEGQGVNQPQHF

d_call: TRBD1
clone_size: -
v_call: TRBV19
j_call: TRBJ1-2
cdr3_nt: TGTGCCAGTAGGGCGCCCGGGACAGGGGACTATGGCTACACCTTC
cdr3_aa: CASRAPGTGDYGYTF

d_call: -
clone_size: -
v_call: TRBV21-1
j_call: TRBJ1-1
cdr3_nt: TGTGCCAGCAGCTCCCCTGGAGGCAGTTCGCGGGGAGGCACTGAAGCTTTCTTT
cdr3_aa: CASSSPGGSSRGGTEAFF

d_call: TRBD2
clone_size: -
v_call: TRBV10-3
j_call: TRBJ2-2
cdr3_nt: TGTGCCATCAGCTCCTCAAGCGGGAGCGGGAAGACCGGGGAGCTGTTTTTT
cdr3_aa: CAISSSSGSGKTGELFF

d_call: -
clone_size: -
v_call: TRBV7-8
j_call: TRBJ2-7
cdr3_nt: TGTGCCAGCAGCGTGGGACTTGACTACGAGCAGTACTTC
cdr3_aa: CASSVGLDYEQYF

d_call: -
clone_size: -
v_call: TRBV5-1
j_call: TRBJ2-1
cdr3_nt: TGCGCCAGCAGCTTGGCGAAAGGGTCTTATCGGGACACATACAATGAGCAGTTCTTC
cdr3_aa: CASSLAKGSYRDTYNEQFF

d_call: -
clone_size: -
v_call: TRBV6-5
j_call: TRBJ1-5
cdr3_nt: TGTGCCAGCAGCCCCAGACAGGATAGCAATCAGCCCCAGCATTTT
cdr3_aa: CASSPRQDSNQPQHF

d_call: TRBD2
clone_size: -
v_call: TRBV6-4
j_call: TRBJ2-2
cdr3_nt: TGTGCCAGCAGTGACTCGGCTAGCGGGGGCCTGAACGGGGAGCTGTTTTTT
cdr3_aa: CASSDSASGGLNGELFF

d_call: -
clone_size: -
v_call: TRBV28
j_call: TRBJ2-2
cdr3_nt: TGTGCCAGCAGTACCCTCCGCTCTTCCCGGGGTAGAATCGGGGAGCTGTTTTTT
cdr3_aa: CASSTLRSSRGRIGELFF

d_call: TRBD1
clone_size: -
v_call: TRBV5-4
j_call: TRBJ2-7
cdr3_nt: TGTGCCAGCAGCCGAGGGACAGGGGGCTACGAGCAGTACTTC
cdr3_aa: CASSRGTGGYEQYF

d_call: TRBD2
clone_size: -
v_call: TRBV19
j_call: TRBJ2-1
cdr3_nt: TGTGCCAGTAGTATAAGGCGGGGGGGGACAGTCTATGGTGAGCAGTTCTTC
cdr3_aa: CASSIRRGGTVYGEQFF

d_call: -
clone_size: -
v_call: TRBV9
j_call: TRBJ1-2
cdr3_nt: TGTGCCAGCAGCGTAACGGGAGACTATGGCTACACCTTC
cdr3_aa: CASSVTGDYGYTF

d_call: -
clone_size: -
v_call: TRBV7-2
j_call: TRBJ1-5
cdr3_nt: TGTGCCAGCAGCTTGAGGGGCAATCAGCCCCAGCATTTT
cdr3_aa: CASSLRGNQPQHF

d_call: TRBD2
clone_size: -
v_call: TRBV9
j_call: TRBJ2-3
cdr3_nt: TGTGCCAGCAGCGTAAAATCTGCGGGGGGCTTGGGAGATACGCAGTATTTT
cdr3_aa: CASSVKSAGGLGDTQYF

d_call: TRBD2
clone_size: -
v_call: TRBV9
j_call: TRBJ2-4
cdr3_nt: TGTGCCAGCAGCCCCGGGACTAGCGGGGGACTAAACATTCAGTACTTC
cdr3_aa: CASSPGTSGGLNIQYF

d_call: TRBD2
clone_size: few
v_call: TRBV2
j_call: TRBJ2-3
cdr3_nt: TGTGCCAGCAGTCCGGGACTAGCCACAGATACGCAGTATTTT
cdr3_aa: CASSPGLATDTQYF

d_call: TRBD1
clone_size: -
v_call: TRBV5-4
j_call: TRBJ1-1
cdr3_nt: TGTGCCAGCAGCTTGGGGACAGGAGAGAACACTGAAGCTTTCTTT
cdr3_aa: CASSLGTGENTEAFF

d_call: -
clone_size: -
v_call: TRBV30
j_call: TRBJ1-1
cdr3_nt: TGCACCGTGACAGTGAACACTGAAGCTTTCTTT
cdr3_aa: CTVTVNTEAFF

d_call: -
clone_size: -
v_call: TRBV10-3
j_call: TRBJ1-5
cdr3_nt: TGTGCCATCAGTGAAGCAGGGCAAGGCAATCAGCCCCAGCATTTT
cdr3_aa: CAISEAGQGNQPQHF

d_call: -
clone_size: -
v_call: TRBV30
j_call: TRBJ1-5
cdr3_nt: TGTGCCTGGAGTGTCGCACCGGCGGGGCTAGACAATCAGCCCCAGCATTTT
cdr3_aa: CAWSVAPAGLDNQPQHF

d_call: -
clone_size: -
v_call: TRBV5-1
j_call: TRBJ1-2
cdr3_nt: TGCGCCAGCAGCTTGGACAGGGCGGCCTATGGCTACACCTTC
cdr3_aa: CASSLDRAAYGYTF

d_call: -
clone_size: -
v_call: TRBV6-6
j_call: TRBJ2-2
cdr3_nt: TGTGCCAGCTCGAACCCTAAGAGGGTGGCCGGGGAGCTGTTTTTT
cdr3_aa: CASSNPKRVAGELFF

d_call: -
clone_size: -
v_call: TRBV27
j_call: TRBJ2-7
cdr3_nt: TGTGCCAGCAGTTTAGAGGGCCAATACGAGCAGTACTTC
cdr3_aa: CASSLEGQYEQYF

d_call: TRBD1
clone_size: -
v_call: TRBV5-4
j_call: TRBJ2-7
cdr3_nt: TGTGCCAGCAGCTTGGCCGGACAGGGACGAGACGAGCAGTACTTC
cdr3_aa: CASSLAGQGRDEQYF

d_call: TRBD2
clone_size: -
v_call: TRBV5-1
j_call: TRBJ2-5
cdr3_nt: TGCGCCAGCAGCTTGGCCGGGACTAGCGGCCAAGAGACCCAGTACTTC
cdr3_aa: CASSLAGTSGQETQYF

d_call: TRBD2
clone_size: -
v_call: TRBV5-1
j_call: TRBJ2-3
cdr3_nt: TGCGCCAGCAGCTTGCCCCAGGGCGGGAGACTCACAGATACGCAGTATTTT
cdr3_aa: CASSLPQGGRLTDTQYF

d_call: -
clone_size: -
v_call: TRBV5-1
j_call: TRBJ2-3
cdr3_nt: TGCGCCAGCAGCTTAGGCAGCGGGTCTAGCACAGATACGCAGTATTTT
cdr3_aa: CASSLGSGSSTDTQYF

d_call: -
clone_size: -
v_call: TRBV30
j_call: TRBJ2-7
cdr3_nt: TGTGCCTGGAGACAGGTTGGGTACGAGCAGTACTTC
cdr3_aa: CAWRQVGYEQYF

d_call: -
clone_size: -
v_call: TRBV9
j_call: TRBJ2-7
cdr3_nt: TGTGCCAGCAGCGTAGGGGAGGGGGTCTACGAGCAGTACTTC
cdr3_aa: CASSVGEGVYEQYF

d_call: -
clone_size: -
v_call: TRBV5-4
j_call: TRBJ2-2
cdr3_nt: TGTGCCAGCAGCTTGATGGGCCGCACCGGGGAGCTGTTTTTT
cdr3_aa: CASSLMGRTGELFF

d_call: -
clone_size: -
v_call: TRBV30
j_call: TRBJ1-1
cdr3_nt: TGTGCCTGGACAGTTGGAGCTGAAGCTTTCTTT
cdr3_aa: CAWTVGAEAFF

d_call: TRBD2
clone_size: -
v_call: TRBV13
j_call: TRBJ2-2
cdr3_nt: TGTGCCAGCAGCTATCCTTCTAGCGGGAGAACCACCGGGGAGCTGTTTTTT
cdr3_aa: CASSYPSSGRTTGELFF